These 20 T cell receptor beta chains came from one sample sequenced in a study of radiation and T cells in renal cell carcinoma. Here immunoSEQ multiplex PCR was the method, and the copy in TCRdb shows in-frame clones only, minus some. The sample holds 150,000 or so clones, about 88% seen once. Time point here: blood 4 weeks post-SBRT, at nephrectomy. The treatment is: 15 Gy SBRT to primary tumor, nephrectomy 4 weeks later. This sample comprised blood, obtained from a patient whose treatment included radiotherapy and nephrectomy. Receptor source: a woman aged 45-65 years with renal cell carcinoma.

The sample holds a few counts of this clone. The V gene is TRBV19, the J gene TRBJ1-4; possible D gene TRBD1, 6 bases. The CDR3 consists of 15 residues. The V gene lost 3 bases and the J gene lost 5 bases, with 13 bases spanning the gap. Looked up from germline, CDR1 is LNHDA and CDR2 is SQIVND (reference sequence). DNA for the CDR3: TGTGCCAGTAGTATCAGTAGACAGGTCAATGAAAAACTGTTTTTT. Translation: CASSISRQVNEKLFF.

This clone appeared a single time. This CDR3 is CASRVFDEQFF. For the CDR3, the DNA is TGTGCCAGCAGGGTTTTCGATGAGCAGTTCTTC. The V call is TRBV7-2, the J call TRBJ2-1, with D hard to call. Deletions cut 6 bases from V and 8 bases from J, with 8 bases between. The CDR3 covers 11 residues. Germline CDR1 and CDR2: SGHTA and FQGNSA.

This chain joins TRBV30 and TRBJ2-3, with D uncertain. The germline CDR1 and CDR2 sequences are GTSNPN and SVGIG (reference sequence). Deletions cut 2 bases from V and 6 bases from J, with 9 bases between. This CDR3 has 12 residues. The CDR3 reads CAWSFQSDTQYF. The CDR3 DNA reads TGTGCCTGGAGTTTTCAATCCGATACGCAGTATTTT. Filled out from reference TRBV30 and TRBJ2-3, the complete variable domain reads SQTIHQWPATLVQPVGSPLSLECTVEGTSNPNLYWYRQAAGRGLQLLFYSVGIGQISSEVPQNLSASRPQDRQFILSSKKLLLSDSGFYLCAWSFQSDTQYFGPGTRLTVL.

This sequence joins TRBV7-9 and TRBJ1-5; D may be TRBD1 (5 bases). The V and J ends lost 1 base and 1 base respectively, with 14 bases between them. Germline V lookup: CDR1 SEHNR, CDR2 FQNEAQ (reference sequence). The CDR3 covers 17 residues. CDR3 protein: CASSLVRGTPSNQPQHF. DNA for the CDR3: TGTGCCAGCAGCTTAGTCCGCGGGACGCCCAGCAATCAGCCCCAGCATTTT.

The rearrangement uses TRBV30 and TRBJ1-4; possible D gene TRBD1, 6 bases. The CDR3 has 14 residues. The germline V gene has CDR1 GTSNPN and CDR2 SVGIG (reference sequence). V was shortened by 0 bases and J by 8 bases, with 13 bases between the two germline ends. CDR3 in amino acids: CAWSVRGAGEKLFF. CDR3 coding DNA: TGTGCCTGGAGTGTAAGGGGGGCTGGCGAAAAACTGTTTTTT.

The chain has TRBV6-5 and TRBJ1-6, with 8 bases that match TRBD1. V lost 5 bases, J lost 11 bases, and 2 bases stayed unmatched. The length of the CDR3 is 12 residues. In germline, CDR1 is MNHEY, CDR2 SVGAGI. This chain's CDR3 is CASSSRGPPLHF. CDR3 bases: TGTGCCAGCAGTAGCAGGGGGCCACCCCTCCACTTT.

This chain uses TRBV2 with TRBJ1-1; the D is unclear. V was clipped by 8 bases and J by 1 base, with 11 bases between them. CDR1 is SNHLY and CDR2 is FYNNEI in the germline V gene. This CDR3 is built from 13 residues. CDR3 nucleotide sequence: TGTGCCAGCTCGATTGATTCGAACACTGAAGCTTTCTTT. It yields the protein CASSIDSNTEAFF.

The V gene is TRBV25-1, the J gene TRBJ2-3; TRBD1 matches at 9 bases. CDR1 is MGHDK and CDR2 is SYGVNS in the germline V gene. V gave up 4 bases and J gave up 5 bases; unmatched junction bases: 16. The CDR3 is made up of 18 amino acids. CDR3 sequence reads: CASSGIHPQGAGEDTQYF. CDR3 nucleotides: TGTGCCAGCAGTGGAATACATCCACAGGGGGCAGGTGAAGATACGCAGTATTTT.

For this clone: An end of the junction differs from the germline gene, which may be a read error. The CDR3 sequence: CASSLGQGGLSYEQYF. The CDR3 bases are TGTGCTAGCAGCTTAGGTCAGGGTGGCCTCTCCTACGAGCAGTACTTC. The V and J genes are TRBV7-7 and TRBJ2-7; maybe TRBD1 (5 bases). The CDR3 has 16 residues. Germline CDR1 reads SSHAT; CDR2 reads FNYEAQ (reference sequence).

This chain connects TRBV7-9 to TRBJ2-7; 8 bases align to TRBD1. The CDR3 has 15 amino acids. Unmatched junction bases numbered 6, after V lost 5 bases and J lost 0 bases. Germline V gene lookup returns CDR1 SEHNR and CDR2 FQNEAQ (reference sequence). The CDR3 sequence: CASSPWTGSSYEQYF. For the CDR3, the DNA is TGTGCCAGCAGCCCGTGGACAGGGTCCTCCTACGAGCAGTACTTC. The full variable domain, completed using reference TRBV7-9 and TRBJ2-7, is DTGVSQNPRHKITKRGQNVTFRCDPISEHNRLYWYRQTLGQGPEFLTYFQNEAQLEKSRLLSDRFSAERPKGSFSTLEIQRTEQGDSAMYLCASSPWTGSSYEQYFGPGTRLTVT.

The J gene is TRBJ1-4, the V gene TRBV9, with 9 positions matching TRBD1. Trimming removed 4 bases from V and 6 bases from J; junction bases left unmatched: 7. The CDR3 contains 15 residues. Looked up from germline, CDR1 is SGDLS and CDR2 is YYNGEE. The CDR3 loop reads CASSPRTGEDEKLFF. CDR3 bases: TGTGCCAGCAGCCCCCGGACAGGGGAGGATGAAAAACTGTTTTTT.

This chain links TRBV6-6 with TRBJ1-5, with a tentative D call TRBD1 (5 bases). The germline V and J ends were trimmed by 7 bases and 9 bases, with 10 bases remaining between them. Germline loops: CDR1 MNHNY, CDR2 SVGAGI (reference sequence). The CDR3 spans 11 residues. The CDR3 DNA is TGTGCCAGCAATATGGGGGGGCCCCAGCATTTT. Its protein is CASNMGGPQHF.

This rearrangement joins TRBV2 to TRBJ1-3; 8 bases agree with TRBD1. The germline V gene has CDR1 SNHLY and CDR2 FYNNEI. The CDR3 covers 14 residues. V trimming: 6 bases; J trimming: 2 bases; junction bases outside the gene matches: 3. In nucleotides, the CDR3 is TGTGCCAGCAGCGGACAGGGTACTGGAAACACCATATATTTT. It yields the protein CASSGQGTGNTIYF.

The CDR3 DNA is TGTGCCAGCAGCCCATTCTCTGGAAACACCATATATTTT. This gives the protein CASSPFSGNTIYF. The chain carries TRBV7-9 and TRBJ1-3; D not certain. Trimming took 5 bases from V and 0 from J, leaving 5 bases between them. The CDR3 covers 13 residues. The germline V gene encodes CDR1 SEHNR and CDR2 FQNEAQ (reference sequence).

The chain links TRBV7-6 to TRBJ1-2; 9 nucleotides match TRBD1. Trimming at V came to 5 bases and at J to 2 bases, leaving 3 bases not matched to a gene. Looked up from germline, CDR1 is SGHVS and CDR2 is FNYEAQ. The CDR3 covers 14 residues. The CDR3 DNA reads as TGTGCCAGCAGCCCGGGACAGGGAAACTATGGCTACACCTTC. It is translated as CASSPGQGNYGYTF.

This clone was recorded only once. The J gene is TRBJ2-3, the V gene TRBV20-1; D is undetermined. This CDR3 is built from 10 residues. Per germline, CDR1 DFQATT and CDR2 SNEGSKA (reference sequence). This CDR3 reads CSAWGDTQYF. Written as DNA, the CDR3 is TGCTCGGCCTGGGGAGATACGCAGTATTTT.

The rearrangement joins TRBV2 to TRBJ2-1, with TRBD2 matching over 9 bases. The germline V gene has CDR1 SNHLY and CDR2 FYNNEI. This CDR3 region has 14 residues. V shed 7 bases, J shed 4 bases, and the junction held 5 bases outside the gene matches. CDR3 bases: TGTGCCAGCATAGGGACTAGCCGATACAATGAGCAGTTCTTC. Protein product: CASIGTSRYNEQFF.

V gene TRBV5-1 combines with J gene TRBJ2-5, with D unclear. Germline CDR1 and CDR2: SGHRS and YFSETQ. V shed 5 bases and J shed 4 bases, with 6 bases lying between them. This CDR3 spans 11 amino acids. Written as DNA, the CDR3 is TGCGCCAGCAGGGAAGGAGAGACCCAGTACTTC. Encoded protein: CASREGETQYF.

The chain employs TRBV11-3 and TRBJ2-7, with a possible D match to TRBD1 (6 bases). CDR3 length: 12 amino acids. The germline V and J ends were trimmed by 5 bases and 2 bases, with 7 bases remaining between them. CDR1 is SGHNT and CDR2 is YENEEA in the germline V gene. Here the CDR3 reads CASSGQTYEQYF. DNA for the CDR3: TGTGCCAGCAGCGGACAGACCTACGAGCAGTACTTC.

The count of this clone is one. The V call is TRBV4-3, the J call TRBJ2-1; 9 positions agree with TRBD2. With V trimmed by 4 bases and J by 4 bases, 5 bases remained unmatched. Germline V lookup: CDR1 LGHNA, CDR2 YSLEER. CDR3 length: 15 amino acids. For the CDR3, the DNA is TGCGCCAGCAGCCGATTAGCGGGGGTTTACAATGAGCAGTTCTTC. Amino acid sequence: CASSRLAGVYNEQFF.